This T cell receptor (beta chain) was recovered during a study of shared clonotypes between healthy human individuals. An even split of each subset's genomic DNA across several immunoSEQ plates was performed. Unsorted PBMCs provided DNA that was sequenced on ten immunoSEQ deep assay plates. Assay used: immunoSEQ multiplex PCR; TCRdb lists only in-frame clones, some missing. The sample shows hundreds of thousands of clones, 75% to 85% of them seen only once. Study-wide findings and caveats: Clonotype sharing among donors, it was expected, would be affected by sequencing depth.

On this clone itself: Antigen unknown.

The CDR3 runs to 16 residues. Germline V gives CDR1 SGHVS, CDR2 FQNEAQ. Unmatched junction bases numbered 8, after V lost 5 bases and J lost 1 base. The chain links TRBV7-8 to TRBJ2-7, with 10 bases matching TRBD1. The sequenced material came from PBMCs. This clonotype was sampled from a woman aged 40 to 49 in good health. Some clones in this sample may be carry-over from other donors' samples. The CDR3 sequence: CASSTPGQGGSYEQYF. CDR3 nucleotides: TGTGCCAGCAGCACCCCCGGACAGGGGGGTTCCTACGAGCAGTACTTC.